The T cell receptor beta chain under discussion was sequenced for a study of T-cell reconstitution after alpha-beta-depleted transplantation in children. TCRbeta library construction was performed incorporating unique molecular identifiers. A single record per CDR3 protein comes from TCRdb applying MiXCR to the PCR reads. This sample has about 830,000 distinct CDR3 sequences; less than 20% occur once, and the top ten carry about 5%. CDR3 length: 20 amino acids. Germline V gene lookup returns CDR1 SNHLY and CDR2 FYNNEI. V lost 7 bases to trimming and J lost 1 base; unmatched junction nucleotides: 21. Study-level points and caveats: About two months after transplant, alpha-beta T cells reportedly came from several hundred expanded graft clones. When one year had passed after transplant, most T-cell counts and diversity came from newly produced T cells. The study traced high day-60 TCRbeta diversity in some patients to surviving recipient T cells and thymic progenitors.

At least ten counts were recorded for this clonotype. Antigen: not known. The receptor's source is a male patient younger than 18 who had a stem cell transplant for acute lymphoblastic leukemia, so the T cells may come from the graft donor. This chain links TRBV2 with TRBJ2-1, with 8 bases fitting TRBD2. The sequences come from PBMCs, mostly from graft donor cells, collected 360 days after TCRalphabeta/CD19-depleted stem cell transplant. CDR3 bases: TGTGCCAGCATTGGCGGCAGGCGGGGTCGGGAGGGCTGGTCCTACAATGAGCAGTTCTTC. It translates to CASIGGRRGREGWSYNEQFF.